The 10 T cell receptor beta chains below come from one sample, sequenced in a study of control samples from healthy donors and cancer patients. Only in-frame clones appear in the TCRdb table, and some are missing; sequencing was by immunoSEQ multiplex PCR. The sample holds about 22,000 clones, 83% seen once. The sample consisted of PBMCs. These receptors were collected from a man aged 60 to 75 with head and neck cancer.

This clone was detected only once. V gene TRBV28 combines with J gene TRBJ1-6, with 7 bases aligning to TRBD1. Germline V CDR1 and CDR2: MDHEN, SYDVKM. There are 15 residues in the CDR3. V gave up 5 bases and J gave up 6 bases; unmatched junction bases: 7. The CDR3 DNA reads TGTGCCAGCAGTCCCTCCGACAGGGCTAATTCACCCCTCCACTTT. It yields the protein CASSPSDRANSPLHF.

CDR3 residues: CASSETGGGPTNEKLFF. As DNA, the CDR3 is TGTGCCAGCTCAGAGACAGGGGGCGGCCCAACTAATGAAAAACTGTTTTTT. The chain combines TRBV18 with TRBJ1-4; 10 bases match TRBD1. The ends lost 5 bases at V and 0 bases at J; junction bases unmatched: 6. Germline lookup yields CDR1 KGHSH and CDR2 LQKENI. The CDR3 is made up of 17 amino acids.

The CDR3 is CASSRQGADYGYTF. CDR3 nucleotide sequence: TGCGCCAGCAGCCGACAGGGAGCGGACTATGGCTACACCTTC. The rearrangement uses TRBV5-1 and TRBJ1-2; the match to TRBD1 covers 7 bases. Looked up from germline, CDR1 is SGHRS and CDR2 is YFSETQ. This CDR3 region has 14 residues. V lost 4 bases, J lost 3 bases, and 6 bases stayed unmatched.

The chain is built from TRBV3-1 (or the pseudogene TRBV3-2) and TRBJ2-3; possible D gene TRBD1, 8 bases. The germline gives CDR1 LGHDT, CDR2 YNNKEL (reference sequence). Trimming took 4 bases from V and 4 from J, leaving 15 bases between them. The CDR3 has 15 amino acids. The DNA of the CDR3 is TGTGCCAGCAGCCCCTACAGGGGGGGGGCAGATACGCAGTATTTT. Translating it yields CASSPYRGGADTQYF.

In DNA, the CDR3 is TGCGCCAGCAGCCAAGAAGGGACAGGTCTTTCCCATGGCTACACCTTC. Encoded protein: CASSQEGTGLSHGYTF. The chain employs TRBV4-1 and TRBJ1-2; 8 bases align to TRBD1. J was trimmed by 6 bases and V by 0 bases; bases with no gene match: 9. The CDR3 consists of 16 residues. CDR1 is MGHRA and CDR2 is YSYEKL in the germline V gene.

The chain couples TRBV3-1 (or the pseudogene TRBV3-2) to TRBJ1-1; D gene unclear. Germline V gene data show CDR1 as LGHDT and CDR2 as YNNKEL (reference sequence). V was clipped by 1 base and J by 3 bases, with 9 bases between them. This CDR3 region has 14 residues. The CDR3 loop reads CASSQVIGHTEAFF. CDR3 in DNA: TGTGCCAGCAGCCAAGTAATAGGTCACACTGAAGCTTTCTTT.

Points on this clone: Germline is not matched at one junction end, which may reflect a read error. This rearrangement joins TRBV7-7 to TRBJ2-5; D call uncertain. CDR3 length equals 13 residues. Germline CDR1 reads SSHAT; CDR2 reads FNYEAQ (reference sequence). Here the CDR3 reads CASSHRSKETQYF. As DNA, the CDR3 is TGTGCTAGCAGCCACCGATCTAAGGAGACCCAGTACTTC. The full variable domain, in which reference TRBV7-7 and TRBJ2-5 provide the parts outside the CDR3, is GAGVSQSPRYKVTKRGQDVTLRCDPISSHATLYWYQQALGQGPEFLTYFNYEAQPDKSGLPSDRFSAERPEGSISTLTIQRTEQRDSAMYRCASSHRSKETQYFGPGTRLLVL.

V and J are TRBV2 and TRBJ1-2; D unclear. Looked up from germline, CDR1 is SNHLY and CDR2 is FYNNEI. The V end lost 4 bases, the J end lost 7 bases, and 13 bases lay between the germline ends. The CDR3 has 13 residues. CDR3 amino acids: CASSGDKEGGYTF. In DNA, the CDR3 is TGTGCCAGCAGTGGCGACAAGGAAGGTGGCTACACCTTC.

This clone was observed once. This chain links TRBV28 with TRBJ2-1; TRBD1 agrees at 10 bases. The CDR3 is 17 amino acids. CDR1 is MDHEN and CDR2 is SYDVKM in the germline V gene. V lost 6 bases, J lost 3 bases, and 11 bases stayed unmatched. CDR3 DNA sequence: TGTGCCAGCAGCACGCGACTCGGGACAGGGGTCTACAATGAGCAGTTCTTC. It yields the protein CASSTRLGTGVYNEQFF.

This clone was recorded only once. The chain uses TRBV11-3 and TRBJ2-1, with D possibly being TRBD2 (5 bases). This CDR3 is 15 amino acids long. V lost 2 bases to trimming and J lost 3 bases, with 11 bases between them. CDR1 and CDR2 (germline): SGHNT, YENEEA. The CDR3 DNA follows: TGTGCCAGCAGCTTAAGTCCGGGGAGCTACAATGAGCAGTTCTTC. Translating gives CASSLSPGSYNEQFF.